This T cell receptor (beta chain) was captured in a study of T cell repertoires in cytomegalovirus infection. This clonotype was counted ten times or more. Relative to the germline gene, one junction end is altered; a read error may explain this. Per germline, CDR1 SSHAT and CDR2 FNYEAQ (reference sequence). The CDR3 length is 15 residues. One entry per CDR3 protein results from TCRdb running MiXCR on the reads. Here the sample spans 160,000 or so distinct CDR3 sequences, around 24% being singletons. V gene TRBV7-7 combines with J gene TRBJ2-1; 8 positions agree with TRBD1. Specimen: PBMCs. This receptor was obtained from a human donor in good health (CMV status not recorded). Some clones in this sample may be carry-over from other donors' samples. The CDR3, as DNA: TGTGCTAGCAGCACCGGACAGGGATGGGACAATGAGCAGTTCTTC. It yields the protein CASSTGQGWDNEQFF.